The clone carrying this T cell receptor (beta chain) was recorded at least ten times. These data come from a study of spatial heterogeneity in lung cancer. Time point: blood at routine non-recurrence follow-up after resection. No cells were sorted before sequencing. The whole RNA sequenced was extracted from tumor, nontumor lung or frozen PBMC. The V gene lost 5 bases and the J gene lost 10 bases, with 24 bases spanning the gap. Per the germline V gene, CDR1 is SGHRS and CDR2 is YFSETQ. The CDR3 contains 15 residues. TCR cDNA molecules each had a unique molecular identifier. TCRdb itself ran the 5' RACE reads through MiXCR, one entry per CDR3 protein. The sample holds about 52,000 distinct CDR3 sequences, roughly 7% seen once.

Sequencing used PBMCs, obtained at follow-up. This TCR was recovered from a female donor with early-stage non-small cell lung cancer. The V and J genes are TRBV5-1 and TRBJ1-1, with D hard to call. The CDR3 region has the DNA TGCGCCAGCAGGCCGGCGGGAACCGATCTCGCGGCAGCTTTCTTT. Its translation: CASRPAGTDLAAAFF.